These T cell receptor beta chains were read from a single sample in a study of STAT3 mutations in large granular lymphocyte leukemia. Measured with immunoSEQ multiplex PCR; TCRdb has only the in-frame clones, and not every one. The data contain several thousand clones, 45% to 65% of them singletons. Sequenced input: peripheral blood mononuclear cells. These receptors came from a boy aged 5-17 years with T-cell large granular lymphocyte leukemia. Some clones in this sample may be carry-over from other donors' samples. Both conserved end residues are part of each CDR3. The order of the fields is J gene, clone size, V gene, D gene, CDR3 length, CDR3 protein, CDR3 DNA. The D gene is left open where the match is weak. Clone size is given for some rows only: seen once, a few or many times, or a class if the clone is expanded.

TRBJ2-3 few TRBV7-9 NA 15 CASSSFSGSTDTQYF TGTGCCAGCAGCTCCTTTAGCGGAAGCACAGATACGCAGTATTTT
TRBJ2-7 NA TRBV5-1 TRBD2 15 CASRLAGGRFYEQYF TGCGCCAGCCGTTTAGCGGGAGGGCGGTTCTACGAGCAGTACTTC
TRBJ2-3 NA TRBV5-6 NA 15 CASSHTQGGLGTQYF TGTGCCAGCAGCCATACACAGGGAGGGTTAGGTACGCAGTATTTT
TRBJ1-3 few TRBV6-5 NA 13 CASSRSPGNTIYF TGTGCCAGCAGCCGGAGCCCTGGAAACACCATATATTTT
TRBJ1-6 NA TRBV30 NA 14 CAWNALGGSEPLHF TGTGCCTGGAACGCCTTGGGGGGGTCCGAACCCCTCCACTTT
TRBJ2-3 NA TRBV5-4 TRBD2 15 CASGLELAGTDTQYF TGTGCCAGCGGCTTGGAACTAGCGGGAACAGATACGCAGTATTTT
TRBJ1-5 NA TRBV6-5 TRBD1 15 CASSYWTGGPQPQHF TGTGCCAGCAGTTACTGGACAGGGGGCCCTCAGCCCCAGCATTTT
TRBJ2-3 NA TRBV30 TRBD2 16 CAWSTKRTSGTDTQYF TGTGCCTGGAGCACCAAAAGGACTAGCGGCACAGATACGCAGTATTTT
TRBJ2-2 NA TRBV5-1 NA 14 CASNPAYRAGELFF TGCGCCAGCAACCCCGCATACCGAGCCGGGGAGCTGTTTTTT
TRBJ2-7 few TRBV7-9 NA 9 CASSPGQYF TGTGCCAGCAGCCCTGGTCAGTACTTC
TRBJ2-3 NA TRBV5-1 NA 12 CASREGDDTQYF TGCGCCAGCAGGGAAGGTGACGATACGCAGTATTTT
TRBJ2-2 NA TRBV5-4 NA 17 CASSPGRGTLFTGELFF TGTGCCAGCAGCCCCGGTAGAGGGACACTTTTCACCGGGGAGCTGTTTTTT
TRBJ1-5 few TRBV28 NA 15 CASSFGGYSNQPQHF TGTGCCAGCAGTTTCGGGGGGTATAGCAATCAGCCCCAGCATTTT
TRBJ1-2 few TRBV6-5 TRBD1 14 CASSNRQGEVGYTF TGTGCCAGCAGTAATCGACAGGGGGAGGTTGGCTACACCTTC
TRBJ2-4 few TRBV20-1 NA 11 CSAQEPNIQYF TGCAGTGCTCAAGAGCCAAACATTCAGTACTTC
TRBJ2-7 NA TRBV7-9 NA 15 CASSFRLPSGYEQYF TGTGCCAGCAGCTTTCGGCTTCCCTCGGGGTACGAGCAGTACTTC
TRBJ2-5 few TRBV30 NA 16 CAWSLRFVTPGETQYF TGTGCCTGGAGTTTAAGGTTCGTGACGCCCGGGGAGACCCAGTACTTC
TRBJ1-6 NA TRBV7-9 NA 15 CASSTHRERGSPLHF TGTGCCAGCAGTACCCACAGGGAACGTGGTTCACCCCTCCACTTT
TRBJ2-7 NA TRBV28 TRBD2 14 CASSLKGRVYEQYF TGTGCCAGCAGTTTAAAGGGGAGGGTCTACGAGCAGTACTTC
TRBJ1-2 NA TRBV5-1 NA 14 CASSLGEGQEGYTF TGCGCCAGCAGCTTGGGCGAAGGCCAGGAGGGCTACACCTTC
TRBJ1-1 NA TRBV7-9 NA 16 CASSPRGEGLTTEAFF TGTGCCAGCAGCCCACGGGGCGAGGGGCTGACCACTGAAGCTTTCTTT
TRBJ1-3 NA TRBV28 NA 17 CASSDGGRTNSGNTIYF TGTGCCAGCAGTGACGGAGGTCGGACTAACTCTGGAAACACCATATATTTT
TRBJ2-7 NA TRBV6-5 NA 14 CASSYSSLRDEQYF TGTGCCAGCAGTTACTCTTCACTCAGGGACGAGCAGTACTTC
TRBJ2-7 NA TRBV5-5 NA 15 CASSSGAVSSYEQYF TGTGCCAGCAGCTCCGGAGCGGTGAGCTCCTACGAGCAGTACTTC
TRBJ1-3 NA TRBV10-2 NA 13 CASVPTSGNTIYF TGCGCCAGCGTTCCCACTTCTGGAAACACCATATATTTT
TRBJ1-5 NA TRBV30 NA 14 CAWSDSSINQPQHF TGTGCCTGGAGTGATTCAAGCATCAATCAGCCCCAGCATTTT
TRBJ1-4 NA TRBV4-1 NA 14 CASSQEGSNEKLFF TGCGCCAGCAGCCAAGAAGGATCTAATGAAAAACTGTTTTTT
TRBJ1-2 few TRBV7-2 TRBD1 16 CASSSQGGGLPRGYTF TGTGCCAGCAGCTCCCAAGGGGGCGGATTACCTAGGGGCTACACCTTC
TRBJ2-7 NA TRBV29-1 TRBD1 14 CSVGGTAGRYEQYF TGCAGCGTTGGTGGGACAGCTGGCCGCTACGAGCAGTACTTC
TRBJ1-6 few TRBV28 TRBD1 19 CASSLGDRGPGGDISPLHF TGTGCCAGCAGTTTAGGGGACAGGGGGCCTGGGGGGGATATCTCACCCCTCCACTTT
TRBJ1-6 few TRBV19 NA 14 CASSAGVLNSPLHF TGTGCCAGTAGTGCAGGGGTCCTTAATTCACCCCTCCACTTT
TRBJ2-2 NA TRBV30 NA 13 CAWSPQGTGELFF TGTGCCTGGAGCCCCCAGGGGACCGGGGAGCTGTTTTTT
TRBJ1-2 few TRBV7-9 NA 13 CASSPTTAYGYTF TGTGCCAGCAGCCCCACGACGGCCTATGGCTACACCTTC
TRBJ2-5 NA TRBV7-9 TRBD2 15 CASSSSLAGAKTQYF TGTGCCAGCAGCTCATCACTAGCGGGGGCGAAGACCCAGTACTTC
TRBJ2-7 NA TRBV15 NA 15 CATSRDTAGPYEQYF TGTGCCACCAGCAGAGATACGGCGGGGCCCTACGAGCAGTACTTC
TRBJ1-1 once TRBV7-9 NA 16 CASSLAPQAVGTEAFF TGTGCCAGCAGCTTAGCCCCACAGGCTGTGGGTACTGAAGCTTTCTTT
TRBJ2-3 few TRBV13 NA 14 CASDTGWDTDTQYF TGTGCCAGCGACACTGGTTGGGACACAGATACGCAGTATTTT